What follows are 13 T cell receptor beta chains derived from one specimen sequenced in a study of T cell changes during pregnancy in multiple sclerosis. The assay was immunoSEQ multiplex PCR, and TCRdb's table has in-frame clones only and misses some. The data show 65,000 to 85,000 clones, roughly 91% seen once. This material consisted of CD4+ T cells from peripheral blood mononuclear cells, taken after pregnancy. The receptor set was obtained from a female donor with multiple sclerosis, enrolled in a pregnancy study.

The CDR3 reads CASRPTGTSGYEQYF. In DNA, the CDR3 is TGTGCCAGCAGACCTACCGGGACTAGCGGTTACGAGCAGTACTTC. The chain combines TRBV28 with TRBJ2-7, with 11 bases that match TRBD2. Trimming cost V 6 bases and J 4 bases; bases outside gene matches: 8. The CDR3 covers 15 residues. Germline lookup yields CDR1 MDHEN and CDR2 SYDVKM.

This chain connects TRBV5-6 to TRBJ2-7; TRBD1 might be the D (5 bases). Germline CDR1 and CDR2: SGHDT and YYEEEE. This CDR3 comprises 13 residues. V lost 3 bases and J lost 6, with 13 bases in between. The chain's CDR3 is CASSSLTGFEQYF. The CDR3 DNA reads as TGTGCCAGCAGCTCCCTAACAGGTTTCGAGCAGTACTTC.

The chain has TRBV11-2 and TRBJ1-2; D is unclear. Germline assignment: CDR1 SGHAT and CDR2 FQNNGV. V lost 2 bases and J lost 0, with 4 bases in between. The CDR3 has 13 amino acids. The CDR3 DNA follows: TGTGCCAGCAGCTTACATCCTAACTATGGCTACACCTTC. Encoded protein: CASSLHPNYGYTF. Using reference TRBV11-2 and TRBJ1-2 for the parts outside the CDR3, the full variable domain is EAGVAQSPRYKIIEKRQSVAFWCNPISGHATLYWYQQILGQGPKLLIQFQNNGVVDDSQLPKDRFSAERLKGVDSTLKIQPAKLEDSAVYLCASSLHPNYGYTFGSGTRLTVV.

This chain joins TRBV19 and TRBJ2-7, with TRBD1 identical over 7 bases. With V trimmed by 4 bases and J by 6 bases, 9 bases remained unmatched. The CDR3 loop spans 14 amino acids. Germline V lookup: CDR1 LNHDA, CDR2 SQIVND (reference sequence). CDR3 coding DNA: TGTGCCAGTAGTACCACAGGGGCGTTGGGCGAGCAGTACTTC. Its translation is CASSTTGALGEQYF.

The chain links TRBV5-4 to TRBJ2-1, with TRBD2 matching over 16 bases. Trimming took 3 bases from V and 8 from J; bases not matched to a gene: 2. CDR1 and CDR2 (germline): SGHNT, YYREEE (reference sequence). The CDR3 length is 15 residues. The CDR3, as DNA: TGTGCCAGCAGCTCCGGGACTAGCGGGAGGGATGAGCAGTTCTTC. As protein: CASSSGTSGRDEQFF.

V usage is TRBV28 and J usage is TRBJ2-5; 7 nucleotides agree with TRBD1. This CDR3 has 16 amino acids. In germline, CDR1 is MDHEN, CDR2 SYDVKM. Unmatched junction bases numbered 6, after V lost 1 base and J lost 1 base. The CDR3, as DNA: TGTGCCAGCAGTTTATTGGCAGGGGGATTCCAAGAGACCCAGTACTTC. Its translation: CASSLLAGGFQETQYF.

This sequence joins TRBV2 and TRBJ2-7, with a weak D call TRBD2 (7 bases). This CDR3 has 14 residues. V lost 8 bases and J lost 0, with 14 bases in between. CDR1 is SNHLY, CDR2 FYNNEI, per germline. The CDR3 DNA follows: TGTGCCAGCTGGGGGGGGGCCACCTCCTACGAGCAGTACTTC. Encoded protein: CASWGGATSYEQYF.

The chain couples TRBV5-6 to TRBJ2-1; possibly TRBD1 for D (5 bases). The V end was cut by 0 bases, the J end by 2 bases, with 12 bases between. CDR3 length equals 16 residues. Germline V gives CDR1 SGHDT, CDR2 YYEEEE. CDR3 nucleotides: TGTGCCAGCAGCTTGGCCGACAGCCCTCCCTACAATGAGCAGTTCTTC. Protein: CASSLADSPPYNEQFF. Full variable domain (outside the CDR3, taken from reference TRBV5-6 and TRBJ2-1): DAGVTQSPTHLIKTRGQQVTLRCSPKSGHDTVSWYQQALGQGPQFIFQYYEEEERQRGNFPDRFSGHQFPNYSSELNVNALLLGDSALYLCASSLADSPPYNEQFFGPGTRLTVL.

The chain joins TRBV5-1 to TRBJ2-1, with 10 bases that match TRBD1. Germline V gene sequence: CDR1 SGHRS, CDR2 YFSETQ. This CDR3 has 16 amino acids. J gave up 5 bases and V 4 bases, and 9 bases lay outside the gene matches. As DNA, the CDR3 is TGCGCCAGCAGCCCAATGGGGGGGACAGGGGACAATGAGCAGTTCTTC. Translated: CASSPMGGTGDNEQFF.

In its sample, this clone was seen once. The rearrangement joins TRBV2 to TRBJ2-5; TRBD1 matches at 9 bases. This CDR3 comprises 13 residues. Looked up from germline, CDR1 is SNHLY and CDR2 is FYNNEI. Trimming cost V 6 bases and J 5 bases; bases outside gene matches: 4. In DNA, the CDR3 is TGTGCCAGCAGGGGACAGGGCCGCGAGACCCAGTACTTC. Protein sequence: CASRGQGRETQYF.

The gene calls are TRBV10-3 and TRBJ2-7, with a possible D match to TRBD2 (5 bases). V lost 8 bases and J 0 bases, leaving 11 bases between the germline ends. The V gene's germline CDR1 is ENHRY and CDR2 SYGVKD. This CDR3 has 13 amino acids. Written as DNA, the CDR3 is TGTGCCATCCGCTACGGGGACTCCTACGAGCAGTACTTC. It is translated as CAIRYGDSYEQYF.

The chain employs TRBV5-1 and TRBJ2-2; TRBD1 matches 8 bases. J lost 1 base, V lost 0 bases, and 5 bases had no gene match. The CDR3 has 17 residues. In germline, CDR1 is SGHRS, CDR2 YFSETQ. Here the CDR3 DNA reads TGCGCCAGCAGCTTGGGGCCCGGGACAGGGAACACCGGGGAGCTGTTTTTT. Protein sequence: CASSLGPGTGNTGELFF.

V and J are TRBV14 and TRBJ2-7; D not certain. Trimming shortened V by 0 bases and J by 2 bases, and 11 bases separated the two germline ends. Germline-derived CDR1 and CDR2 are SGHDN and FVKESK. This CDR3 contains 15 residues. CDR3 loop: CASSQDDWLPYEQYF. The CDR3 region has the DNA TGTGCCAGCAGCCAAGATGATTGGCTTCCCTACGAGCAGTACTTC.